This is a list of T cell receptor beta chains from one sample in a study of blood T cell repertoires in COVID-19. TCRdb keeps only in-frame clones here, not all; method: immunoSEQ multiplex PCR. The table lists roughly 150,000 clones, more than 80% of them singletons. The sequencing sample was made of peripheral blood. All receptors come from a woman aged 55-69 years with COVID-19, enrolled during active disease. Each CDR3 is given with its conserved first and last residue. The D gene is left open where the match is weak. Size values are once, few and many counts, or a class for expanded clones, and some rows have none.

>14|-|TRBJ1-1|-|TRBV10-3
CAIRLGGAKTEAFF
TGTGCCATCAGGCTCGGGGGGGCCAAAACTGAAGCTTTCTTT
>16|-|TRBJ1-5|-|TRBV18
CASSPSTVNSNQPQHF
TGTGCCAGCTCACCTTCGACAGTAAATAGCAATCAGCCCCAGCATTTT
>15|-|TRBJ1-1|TRBD1|TRBV5-5
CASSMRQGGNTEAFF
TGTGCCAGCAGCATGAGACAGGGCGGGAACACTGAAGCTTTCTTT
>15|-|TRBJ2-1|TRBD2|TRBV6-5
CASNPTSGGRHEQFF
TGTGCCAGCAATCCAACTAGCGGGGGGCGGCATGAGCAGTTCTTC
>16|-|TRBJ1-1|-|TRBV7-8
CASSLQVWGRSTEAFF
TGTGCCAGCAGCTTACAGGTTTGGGGGCGGAGCACTGAAGCTTTCTTT
>12|-|TRBJ2-1|TRBD2|TRBV19
CASSMGGIEQFF
TGTGCCAGTAGTATGGGGGGGATTGAGCAGTTCTTC
>13|-|TRBJ1-2|TRBD1|TRBV5-4
CASSNDRAYGYTF
TGTGCCAGCAGCAACGACAGGGCCTATGGCTACACCTTC
>15|-|TRBJ2-7|-|TRBV3-1/TRBV3-2
CASSLRWGHGTEQYF
TGTGCCAGCAGCCTCCGTTGGGGACATGGGACCGAGCAGTACTTC
>15|-|TRBJ1-4|TRBD1|TRBV6-1
CASSDGGQGWEKLFF
TGTGCCAGCAGTGACGGGGGACAGGGGTGGGAAAAACTGTTTTTT
>14|-|TRBJ1-1|TRBD1|TRBV6-4
CASSEEQGSTEAFF
TGTGCCAGCAGTGAAGAACAGGGGTCCACTGAAGCTTTCTTT
>14|-|TRBJ2-3|-|TRBV9
CASSVATGADTQYF
TGTGCCAGCAGCGTAGCTACTGGTGCAGATACGCAGTATTTT
>13|-|TRBJ2-5|-|TRBV5-4
CASSRDSQETQYF
TGTGCCAGCAGCCGGGACTCGCAAGAGACCCAGTACTTC
>15|few|TRBJ1-1|-|TRBV6-2/TRBV6-3
CASSYSAGKYTEAFF
TGTGCCAGCAGTTACTCCGCGGGGAAGTACACTGAAGCTTTCTTT
>13|-|TRBJ1-1|TRBD1|TRBV29-1
CSVSGRGLTEAFF
TGCAGCGTTTCCGGGAGGGGGCTGACTGAAGCTTTCTTT
>14|-|TRBJ2-3|-|TRBV2
CASRPGESTDTQYF
TGTGCCAGCCGCCCGGGGGAGAGCACAGATACGCAGTATTTT
>16|-|TRBJ2-1|TRBD1|TRBV11-2
CASSLVGQGAYNEQFF
TGTGCCAGCAGCTTAGTCGGACAGGGGGCCTACAATGAGCAGTTCTTC
>14|-|TRBJ1-1|TRBD1|TRBV10-3
CAIRTGDRYTEAFF
TGTGCCATCAGAACAGGGGATAGGTACACTGAAGCTTTCTTT
>17|-|TRBJ2-2|TRBD2|TRBV12-5
CASALRLAGINTGELFF
TGTGCTAGTGCTCTGAGGCTAGCGGGGATCAACACCGGGGAGCTGTTTTTT
>11|-|TRBJ1-1|-|TRBV20-1
CSARATLEAFF
TGCAGTGCTAGAGCGACCCTGGAGGCTTTCTTT
>19|-|TRBJ1-1|TRBD1|TRBV14
CASSQFQGTGISRGTEAFF
TGTGCCAGCAGCCAGTTCCAGGGGACAGGGATCTCTCGGGGCACTGAAGCTTTCTTT
>15|once|TRBJ1-6|-|TRBV27
CASSYRAAYNSPLHF
TGTGCCAGCAGTTACAGGGCCGCGTATAATTCACCCCTCCACTTT
>15|once|TRBJ2-1|TRBD1|TRBV5-4
CASNEDRGPYNEQFF
TGTGCCAGCAACGAAGACAGGGGGCCCTACAATGAGCAGTTCTTC
>13|-|TRBJ2-5|-|TRBV12-3/TRBV12-4
CASSLSGEETQYF
TGTGCCAGCAGTTTATCGGGGGAAGAGACCCAGTACTTC
>15|-|TRBJ2-2|TRBD1|TRBV5-1
CASSTTGVNTGELFF
TGCGCCAGCAGCACGACAGGGGTAAACACCGGGGAGCTGTTTTTT
>15|-|TRBJ1-2|-|TRBV15
CATSRDLVESYGYTF
TGTGCCACCAGCAGAGATCTGGTAGAGTCCTATGGCTACACCTTC
>14|-|TRBJ1-6|-|TRBV6-5
CASSRAGDNSPLHF
TGTGCCAGCAGTCGCGCAGGGGATAATTCACCCCTCCACTTT
>12|-|TRBJ2-7|-|TRBV5-4
CASSPVSGEQYF
TGTGCCAGCAGCCCAGTCAGCGGCGAGCAGTACTTC
>15|once|TRBJ1-2|TRBD1|TRBV7-2
CASSKEQGAGYGYTF
TGTGCCAGCAGCAAAGAACAGGGGGCCGGCTATGGCTACACCTTC
>13|-|TRBJ1-2|-|TRBV5-5
CASRSPVNYGYTF
TGTGCCAGCAGGTCTCCGGTTAACTATGGCTACACCTTC
>15|-|TRBJ1-3|-|TRBV3-1/TRBV3-2
CASSLQGHLANTIYF
TGTGCCAGCAGCCTACAGGGTCACTTGGCAAACACCATATATTTT
>13|-|TRBJ1-2|-|TRBV10-3
CAISDQGREGYTF
TGTGCCATCAGTGATCAGGGGCGTGAAGGCTACACCTTC
>14|-|TRBJ1-1|-|TRBV5-1
CASSLEGRGRLAFF
TGCGCCAGCAGCTTGGAGGGGCGAGGAAGGCTGGCTTTCTTT
>18|-|TRBJ1-6|TRBD1|TRBV5-6
CASSLAGQGAFYNSPLHF
TGTGCCAGCAGCTTGGCCGGACAGGGGGCCTTCTATAATTCACCCCTCCACTTT
>12|-|TRBJ2-2|TRBD2|TRBV29-1
CSVTGGFGELFF
TGCAGCGTCACCGGGGGGTTCGGGGAGCTGTTTTTT
>18|-|TRBJ1-1|-|TRBV9
CASSVDKGRGPYYTEAFF
TGTGCCAGCAGCGTGGATAAAGGTAGAGGCCCCTATTACACTGAAGCTTTCTTT
>14|-|TRBJ1-2|-|TRBV14
CASSRQSPGYGYTF
TGTGCCAGCAGCCGACAGTCGCCTGGCTATGGCTACACCTTC
>15|-|TRBJ1-2|-|TRBV10-3
CAISAGGDPNYGYTF
TGTGCCATCAGTGCGGGGGGGGACCCAAACTATGGCTACACCTTC
>14|-|TRBJ2-1|-|TRBV27
CATALGASYNEQFF
TGTGCCACCGCCCTGGGGGCCTCCTACAATGAGCAGTTCTTC
>16|-|TRBJ1-2|TRBD1|TRBV3-1/TRBV3-2
CASSPPVGTGGYGYTF
TGTGCCAGCAGCCCGCCCGTAGGGACAGGAGGGTATGGCTACACCTTC
>16|once|TRBJ2-3|TRBD2|TRBV10-3
CAIRGQRGPSTDTQYF
TGTGCCATCCGAGGCCAGCGGGGGCCTAGCACAGATACGCAGTATTTT
>16|-|TRBJ2-1|-|TRBV4-1
CASSQQQGSSYNEQFF
TGCGCCAGCAGCCAACAACAGGGATCGTCCTACAATGAGCAGTTCTTC
>11|-|TRBJ1-3|TRBD1|TRBV10-3
CATRGTGDRSF
TGTGCCACCAGGGGCACGGGGGACAGGTCATTT